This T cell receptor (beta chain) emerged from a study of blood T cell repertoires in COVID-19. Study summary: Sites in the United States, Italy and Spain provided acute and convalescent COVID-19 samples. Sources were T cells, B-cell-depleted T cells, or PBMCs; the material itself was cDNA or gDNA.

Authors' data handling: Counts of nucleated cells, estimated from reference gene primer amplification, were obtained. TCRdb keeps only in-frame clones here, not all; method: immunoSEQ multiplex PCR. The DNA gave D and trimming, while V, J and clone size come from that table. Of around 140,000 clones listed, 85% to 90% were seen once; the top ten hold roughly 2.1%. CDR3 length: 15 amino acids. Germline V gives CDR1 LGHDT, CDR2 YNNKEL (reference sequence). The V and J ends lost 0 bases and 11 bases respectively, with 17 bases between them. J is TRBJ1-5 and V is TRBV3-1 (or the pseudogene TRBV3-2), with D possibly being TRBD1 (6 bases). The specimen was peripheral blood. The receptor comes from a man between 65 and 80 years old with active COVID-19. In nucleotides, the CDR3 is TGTGCCAGCAGCCAAGACGGACAGCTTCTATCGGCCCAGCATTTT. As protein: CASSQDGQLLSAQHF.